The entry that follows covers one T cell receptor beta chain sequence. TCRdb's copy holds only in-frame clones and misses some; the assay was immunoSEQ multiplex PCR. The profile shows tens of thousands of clones, about 85% of them singletons. This specimen belongs to a study of T cell responses to AZD1222 COVID-19 vaccine. The sequencing here drew on peripheral blood, taken on day 0 of AZD1222 vaccination. This sequence originates from an adult in good health.

The CDR3 spells CASSLRGAGANYGYTF. The DNA of the CDR3 is TGTGCCAGCAGCTTGAGGGGGGCCGGAGCTAACTATGGCTACACCTTC. This rearrangement joins TRBV5-4 to TRBJ1-2, with D perhaps TRBD1 (6 bases). CDR3 length: 16 amino acids. V shed 1 base and J shed 0 bases, with 13 bases lying between them. Germline V CDR1 and CDR2: SGHNT, YYREEE (reference sequence).